Many counts were recorded for the clone carrying this TCR beta chain. The antigen remains unidentified. Patients showing uncontrolled infection, other autoimmune disease, pregnancy or lactation were ineligible. From roughly 10 ml of fresh peripheral blood, PBMCs were isolated. Authors of the study amplified TCR beta CDR3 regions from RNA transcripts. HTBI primers were used for first-round RT-PCR of the TCR CDR3. TCRdb re-analysed the multiplex PCR reads in MiXCR, keeping a single row per CDR3 protein. The repertoire includes 730,000 or so distinct CDR3 sequences, roughly a sixth of them detected once, and over 15% sits in the top ten. This entry belongs to a study of T cells in Graves' hyperthyroidism and ophthalmopathy. Overall study findings and caveats: For ophthalmopathy, model prediction preceded onset by a median roughly 6.3 months.

CDR3 length: 13 amino acids. Trimming stripped 5 bases from V and 6 bases from J, with 14 bases between. Germline lookup yields CDR1 SGHAT and CDR2 FQNNGV. Specimen: blood. The sequence came from a woman aged 45-60 years with Graves' hyperthyroidism that later progressed to Graves' ophthalmopathy. The chain carries TRBV11-2 and TRBJ2-7; no firm D call. CDR3 residues: CASSPRTDGEQYF. Here the CDR3 DNA reads TGTGCCAGCAGCCCTAGGACGGACGGCGAGCAGTACTTC.